This TCR beta chain derives from a study of siplizumab effects on memory and regulatory T cells. A 37°C coculture lasting less than 7 days was applied to the mixed lymphocyte reaction cells. Researchers tagged responder PBMCs with CFSE and stimulator PBMCs with Violet Dye before mixing them 1:1. Only in-frame clones appear in the TCRdb table, and some are missing; sequencing was by immunoSEQ multiplex PCR. This table holds about 12,000 clones, 47% found once. Germline V gene data show CDR1 as MNHNY and CDR2 as SVGAGI (reference sequence). CDR3 length: 15 amino acids. V lost 2 bases, J lost 2 bases, and 10 bases lay in between. Study-wide results and caveats: The authors could not assign a naive or memory phenotype to roughly 75-96% of proliferating CD4+ or CD8+ clones. It seemed that naive T cells were more diverse than memory cells and were major contributors to the alloresponse. Alloreactive sequences traceable to unstimulated CD4+ memory cells declined significantly under siplizumab.

Details on this clone: The antigen remains unidentified.

The sample comprised CFSE-low (dividing) CD8+ T cells sorted from an allogeneic mixed lymphocyte reaction. This TCR was sampled from a human donor in good health; the cells came from an allogeneic mixed lymphocyte reaction. Some clones in this sample may be carry-over from other donors' samples. The V call is TRBV6-6, the J call TRBJ1-5, with a tentative D call TRBD1 (6 bases). In nucleotides, the CDR3 is TGTGCCAGCAGTTACCCTGGACAGCGCAATCAGCCCCAGCATTTT. Protein sequence: CASSYPGQRNQPQHF.